This T cell receptor (beta chain) comes out of a study of beta chain features in type 1 diabetes. A single heparinised blood sample, averaging approximately 100 mL, was obtained per donor. Germline V lookup: CDR1 ENHRY, CDR2 SYGVKD. There are 14 residues in the CDR3. The V gene end was trimmed by 10 bases and the J gene end by 4 bases; junction bases not matched to a gene: 10. This clone turned up a few times. What it binds is not known. Reverse transcribing all isolated RNA meant expressed TCRB transcripts were sequenced. Sequenced by immunoSEQ multiplex PCR; TCRdb stores in-frame clones only, minus some. The sample lists approximately 260,000 clones, around 22% occurring once. Study-wide findings and caveats: Across all four CD4+ subsets, people with type 1 diabetes showed modestly shorter TCRB CDR3s. The study notes PCR might favor shorter templates equally in patients and controls.

The receptor was derived from a woman aged 25-40 years with type 1 diabetes. Sequencing input: naive CD4+ T cells from blood. The chain couples TRBV10-3 to TRBJ2-5, with 9 bases aligning to TRBD1. CDR3 coding DNA: TGTGCCACCACCGGGACAGGGATGGCAGAGACCCAGTACTTC. Amino acids: CATTGTGMAETQYF.